Below, 28 T cell receptor beta chains from the same sample are listed, as sequenced in a study of T cell responses to AZD1222 COVID-19 vaccine. The repertoire was sequenced with immunoSEQ multiplex PCR; TCRdb's copy has only in-frame clones and lacks some. The sample includes fewer than 110,000 clones, approximately 90% of them seen just once. The source was peripheral blood, collected 28 days after the second AZD1222 dose. The receptors here all came from an adult who received the AZD1222 COVID-19 vaccine.

A few counts support this clone. The rearrangement joins TRBV19 to TRBJ1-5, with 8 bases matching TRBD1. The CDR3 consists of 21 residues. Per germline, CDR1 LNHDA and CDR2 SQIVND (reference sequence). For the CDR3, the DNA is TGTGCAATTTTTATATATTTACCACGACAGGGGATGTCGAGGACGGGTCAGCCCCAGCATTTT. Its protein product is CAIFIYLPRQGMSRTGQPQHF.

The chain has TRBV19 and TRBJ1-1; D ambiguous. The CDR3 loop spans 15 amino acids. The germline gives CDR1 LNHDA, CDR2 SQIVND (reference sequence). V dropped 3 bases and J dropped 0 bases, with 11 bases sitting between them. CDR3 sequence reads: CASSIAARVNTEAFF. DNA of the CDR3: TGTGCCAGTAGTATTGCGGCGCGGGTGAACACTGAAGCTTTCTTT.

The chain couples TRBV6-5 to TRBJ1-5, with D perhaps TRBD1 (5 bases). Germline CDR1 reads MNHEY; CDR2 reads SVGAGI. V was cut by 7 bases and J by 1 base, with 14 bases left in between. The CDR3 totals 15 residues. CDR3 bases: TGTGCCAGCAACGGGGGGTCGGGGAGCAATCAGCCCCAGCATTTT. Translating gives CASNGGSGSNQPQHF.

The chain uses TRBV4-3 and TRBJ2-4, with 10 bases matching TRBD2. V lost 0 bases and J lost 0; bases outside the gene matches: 11. Looked up from germline, CDR1 is LGHNA and CDR2 is YSLEER. This CDR3 contains 20 residues. Written as DNA, the CDR3 is TGCGCCAGCAGCCAAGATATCGGACTAGCGGAACCATTAGCCAAAAACATTCAGTACTTC. Translating gives CASSQDIGLAEPLAKNIQYF.

This chain uses TRBV7-2 with TRBJ1-1; 9 nucleotides align to TRBD1. The CDR3 runs to 15 residues. The germline V gene encodes CDR1 SGHTA and CDR2 FQGNSA. The V segment lost 5 bases and the J segment 0 bases; nucleotides outside the gene matches: 4. The CDR3 here is CASSPRQGVNTEAFF. Written as DNA, the CDR3 is TGTGCCAGCAGCCCCCGACAGGGGGTGAACACTGAAGCTTTCTTT.

The rearrangement links TRBV5-1 to TRBJ2-1, with D unresolved. This CDR3 has 11 amino acids. Trimming stripped 0 bases from V and 9 bases from J, with 4 bases between. The germline CDR1 and CDR2 sequences are SGHRS and YFSETQ. The CDR3, as DNA: TGCGCCAGCAGCTTGGGGCTTGAGCAGTTCTTC. Protein product: CASSLGLEQFF. The complete variable domain, with remaining parts taken from reference TRBV5-1 and TRBJ2-1, reads KAGVTQTPRYLIKTRGQQVTLSCSPISGHRSVSWYQQTPGQGLQFLFEYFSETQRNKGNFPGRFSGRQFSNSRSEMNVSTLELGDSALYLCASSLGLEQFFGPGTRLTVL.

The chain recombines TRBV7-8 with TRBJ2-2; TRBD1 matches at 7 bases. The CDR3 runs to 15 residues. Germline V lookup: CDR1 SGHVS, CDR2 FQNEAQ. J gave up 6 bases and V 2 bases, and 6 bases lay outside the gene matches. CDR3 sequence: CASSLIQGPPGELFF. The CDR3 nucleotides are TGTGCCAGCAGCTTAATACAGGGGCCACCCGGGGAGCTGTTTTTT. Full variable domain (outside the CDR3, taken from reference TRBV7-8 and TRBJ2-2): GAGVSQSPRYKVAKRGQDVALRCDPISGHVSLFWYQQALGQGPEFLTYFQNEAQLDKSGLPSDRFFAERPEGSVSTLKIQRTQQEDSAVYLCASSLIQGPPGELFFGEGSRLTVL.

This chain uses TRBV5-6 with TRBJ1-1; D is unresolved. The V and J ends lost 1 base and 1 base respectively, with 5 bases between them. CDR3 length: 13 amino acids. Germline V CDR1 and CDR2: SGHDT, YYEEEE. The chain's CDR3 is CASSLTENTEAFF. Written as DNA, the CDR3 is TGTGCCAGCAGCTTGACCGAGAACACTGAAGCTTTCTTT.

The V and J genes are TRBV5-1 and TRBJ2-2; no clear D. Germline CDR1 reads SGHRS; CDR2 reads YFSETQ. The V end lost 4 bases, the J end lost 1 base, and 2 bases lay between the germline ends. The CDR3 has 12 residues. The CDR3 DNA reads as TGCGCCAGCAGCGAGAACACCGGGGAGCTGTTTTTT. Translating gives CASSENTGELFF.

This chain joins TRBV18 and TRBJ2-5; 7 nucleotides agree with TRBD2. The germline CDR1 and CDR2 sequences are KGHSH and LQKENI. J gave up 5 bases and V 5 bases, and 11 bases lay outside the gene matches. The CDR3 loop spans 15 amino acids. In nucleotides, the CDR3 is TGTGCCAGCTCAACCCGGGACTACGCAGGGGAGACCCAGTACTTC. Amino acid sequence: CASSTRDYAGETQYF.

The chain couples TRBV15 to TRBJ2-7; either TRBD1 or TRBD2 may supply D (6 bases each). Germline V gene data show CDR1 as LNHNV and CDR2 as YYDKDF (reference sequence). The V gene lost 1 base and the J gene lost 5 bases, with 15 bases spanning the gap. The CDR3 covers 15 residues. The CDR3, as DNA: TGTGCCACCAGCAGAGTCGGAGGGGGGTCGAACGAGCAGTACTTC. Translation gives CATSRVGGGSNEQYF.

A single count supports this clone. The chain carries TRBV7-3 and TRBJ2-2; the match to TRBD1 covers 7 bases. Per germline, CDR1 SGHTA and CDR2 FQGTGA. V lost 5 bases, J lost 7 bases, and 4 bases stayed unmatched. The CDR3 length is 13 residues. In nucleotides, the CDR3 is TGTGCCAGCAGCCAGGGGGTAGACGGGGAGCTGTTTTTT. It translates to CASSQGVDGELFF. Full variable domain (missing parts from reference TRBV7-3 and TRBJ2-2): GAGVSQTPSNKVTEKGKYVELRCDPISGHTALYWYRQSLGQGPEFLIYFQGTGAADDSGLPNDRFFAVRPEGSVSTLKIQRTERGDSAVYLCASSQGVDGELFFGEGSRLTVL.

V gene TRBV6-5 combines with J gene TRBJ1-6; D call uncertain. Germline loops: CDR1 MNHEY, CDR2 SVGAGI. The germline V and J ends were trimmed by 6 bases and 7 bases, with 7 bases remaining between them. The CDR3 consists of 12 residues. The CDR3 loop reads CASSWQNSPLHF. CDR3 coding DNA: TGTGCCAGCAGCTGGCAGAATTCACCCCTCCACTTT.

This chain links TRBV11-1 with TRBJ1-6, with D hard to call. Trimming stripped 5 bases from V and 7 bases from J, with 15 bases between. Germline V gene data show CDR1 as SGHAT and CDR2 as FQDESV (reference sequence). This CDR3 has 15 residues. The CDR3 is CASSRMQGNNSPLHF. The CDR3 nucleotides read TGTGCCAGCAGCCGAATGCAAGGGAACAATTCACCCCTCCACTTT.

V is TRBV18 and J is TRBJ1-2, with D hard to call. Trimming took off 4 bases at V and 14 bases at J, with 20 bases between the two ends. Germline loops: CDR1 KGHSH, CDR2 LQKENI. The CDR3 is 13 residues long. CDR3 region: CASSRLDPQGMTF. The CDR3 nucleotides read TGTGCCAGCTCACGGCTGGACCCCCAAGGAATGACCTTC. Variable domain in full (rest from reference TRBV18 and TRBJ1-2): NAGVMQNPRHLVRRRGQEARLRCSPMKGHSHVYWYRQLPEEGLKFMVYLQKENIIDESGMPKERFSAEFPKEGPSILRIQQVVRGDSAAYFCASSRLDPQGMTFGSGTRLTVV.

This clone was seen once. This chain links TRBV6-5 with TRBJ2-7; no clear D gene. Trimming cost V 10 bases and J 6 bases, with 13 bases left between them. CDR3 length: 11 amino acids. Germline-derived CDR1 and CDR2 are MNHEY and SVGAGI. The CDR3 DNA follows: TGTGCCACGCAACACCCTCTCGAGCAGTACTTC. Amino acid sequence: CATQHPLEQYF.

The rearrangement uses TRBV24-1 and TRBJ2-2, with TRBD1 matching 9 bases. The germline CDR1 and CDR2 sequences are KGHDR and SFDVKD. The CDR3 covers 16 residues. Trimming removed 4 bases from V and 6 bases from J; junction bases left unmatched: 8. Here the CDR3 DNA reads TGTGCCACCAGTGACTACAGGGGGCGCGGGGCCGGGGAGCTGTTTTTT. Translation gives CATSDYRGRGAGELFF.

CDR3 in DNA: TGTGCCAGCAGCCCTGACAGGGCATACAATGAGCAGTTCTTC. Residues: CASSPDRAYNEQFF. The chain has TRBV9 and TRBJ2-1, with TRBD1 identical over 7 bases. With 4 bases clipped from V and 4 bases from J, the junction kept 5 bases outside the gene matches. Germline-derived CDR1 and CDR2 are SGDLS and YYNGEE. This CDR3 is 14 amino acids long.

The chain is built from TRBV5-1 and TRBJ1-4; 12 nucleotides line up with TRBD1. This CDR3 has 20 amino acids. The V segment lost 0 bases and the J segment 1 base; nucleotides outside the gene matches: 10. The germline V gene encodes CDR1 SGHRS and CDR2 YFSETQ. As DNA, the CDR3 is TGCGCCAGCAGCTTGGTGGGGACAGGGGGCGGAAGAGGAACTAATGAAAAACTGTTTTTT. This encodes CASSLVGTGGGRGTNEKLFF.

For the CDR3, the DNA is TGTGCCTGGAGTCTAAACAGACGGGTGTCGGCTTTCTTT. Its protein product is CAWSLNRRVSAFF. J is TRBJ1-1 and V is TRBV30; D not certain. Germline V gene lookup returns CDR1 GTSNPN and CDR2 SVGIG (reference sequence). Trimming removed 2 bases at V and 11 bases at J, with 18 bases between. The CDR3 has 13 residues.

This clone has only one observation. This chain uses TRBV4-3 with TRBJ1-1; weak D call: TRBD1 (5 bases). The CDR3 has 17 amino acids. CDR1 LGHNA and CDR2 YSLEER come from the germline V gene. V dropped 0 bases and J dropped 5 bases, with 19 bases sitting between them. The CDR3, as DNA: TGCGCCAGCAGCCAAGATACGCTACGGGGCGGGGGGACTGAAGCTTTCTTT. Amino acid sequence: CASSQDTLRGGGTEAFF.

This chain links TRBV30 with TRBJ2-7, with 7 nucleotides matching TRBD2. The CDR3 spans 15 residues. The V segment lost 0 bases and the J segment 2 bases; nucleotides outside the gene matches: 7. In germline, CDR1 is GTSNPN, CDR2 SVGIG (reference sequence). The CDR3 region is CAWSVTGTTAYEQYF. The CDR3 nucleotides are TGTGCCTGGAGTGTAACCGGGACTACAGCCTACGAGCAGTACTTC. Looking up the rest from reference TRBV30 and TRBJ2-7 gives the full variable domain: SQTIHQWPATLVQPVGSPLSLECTVEGTSNPNLYWYRQAAGRGLQLLFYSVGIGQISSEVPQNLSASRPQDRQFILSSKKLLLSDSGFYLCAWSVTGTTAYEQYFGPGTRLTVT.

This rearrangement joins TRBV15 to TRBJ1-3, with TRBD1 as a possible D gene (6 bases). Germline CDR1 LNHNV, CDR2 YYDKDF (reference sequence). The CDR3 sequence is 17 residues long. V was pared by 9 bases and J by 3 bases, with 24 bases between. Written as DNA, the CDR3 is TGTGCCACTATAGATGGGGGGGCTGCGAGGAGTGGAAACACCATATATTTT. It codes for CATIDGGAARSGNTIYF.

The rearrangement uses TRBV6-1 and TRBJ1-5, with D perhaps matching TRBD1 (6 bases). V lost 1 base and J lost 4, with 8 bases in between. This CDR3 is built from 14 residues. From germline, CDR1 is MNHNS and CDR2 SASEGT. CDR3 coding DNA: TGTGCCAGCAGTGAAGGGGGGCAGAATCAGCCCCAGCATTTT. The encoded protein is CASSEGGQNQPQHF.

The genes are TRBV15 and TRBJ2-3; D gene uncertain. This CDR3 has 13 amino acids. Germline V gives CDR1 LNHNV, CDR2 YYDKDF (reference sequence). Between the trimmed V and J ends, which lost 0 bases and 7 bases, there was a span of 8 bases. CDR3 in DNA: TGTGCCACCAGCAGAGACGGGTTGTATACGCAGTATTTT. Protein product: CATSRDGLYTQYF.

The chain combines TRBV18 with TRBJ2-7, with 8 positions matching TRBD1. V was pared by 2 bases and J by 2 bases, with 2 bases of the junction left unmatched. Germline values: CDR1 KGHSH, CDR2 LQKENI. The CDR3 has 14 amino acids. CDR3 region: CASSPGQGPYEQYF. CDR3 DNA sequence: TGTGCCAGCTCACCAGGACAGGGACCCTACGAGCAGTACTTC.

This chain's CDR3 is CASGLGFYSNQPQHF. The CDR3 coding sequence is TGCGCCAGCGGACTGGGGTTCTATAGCAATCAGCCCCAGCATTTT. The genes are TRBV10-2 and TRBJ1-5; unclear D gene. The V end was cut by 8 bases, the J end by 0 bases, with 14 bases between. Germline CDR1 and CDR2: WSHSY and SAAADI. CDR3 length equals 15 residues.

This clone appeared once. This sequence joins TRBV7-2 and TRBJ2-2, with D maybe TRBD2 (6 bases). The CDR3 extends over 13 amino acids. Germline loops: CDR1 SGHTA, CDR2 FQGNSA. The V gene lost 5 bases and the J gene lost 7 bases, with 11 bases spanning the gap. CDR3 sequence (DNA): TGTGCCAGCAGCCCGCGGGGCCTCGGGGAGCTGTTTTTT. It specifies CASSPRGLGELFF.